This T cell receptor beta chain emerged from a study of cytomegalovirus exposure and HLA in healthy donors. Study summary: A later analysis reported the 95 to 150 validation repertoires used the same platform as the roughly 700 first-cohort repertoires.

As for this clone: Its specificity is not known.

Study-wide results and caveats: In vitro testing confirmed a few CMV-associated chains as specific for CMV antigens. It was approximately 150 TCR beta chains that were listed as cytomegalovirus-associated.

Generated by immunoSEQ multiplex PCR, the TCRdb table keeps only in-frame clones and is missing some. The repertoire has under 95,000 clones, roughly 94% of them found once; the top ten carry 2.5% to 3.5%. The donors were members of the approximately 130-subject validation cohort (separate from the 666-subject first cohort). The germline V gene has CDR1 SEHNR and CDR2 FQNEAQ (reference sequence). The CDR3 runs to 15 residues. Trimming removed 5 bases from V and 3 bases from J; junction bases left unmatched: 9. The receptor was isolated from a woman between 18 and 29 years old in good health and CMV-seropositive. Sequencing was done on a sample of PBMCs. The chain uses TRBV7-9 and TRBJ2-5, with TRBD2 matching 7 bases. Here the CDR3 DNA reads TGTGCCAGCAGCCGGGACCTAGCGGTAAAAGAGACCCAGTACTTC. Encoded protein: CASSRDLAVKETQYF. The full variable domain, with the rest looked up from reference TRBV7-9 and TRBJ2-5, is DTGVSQNPRHKITKRGQNVTFRCDPISEHNRLYWYRQTLGQGPEFLTYFQNEAQLEKSRLLSDRFSAERPKGSFSTLEIQRTEQGDSAMYLCASSRDLAVKETQYFGPGTRLLVL.